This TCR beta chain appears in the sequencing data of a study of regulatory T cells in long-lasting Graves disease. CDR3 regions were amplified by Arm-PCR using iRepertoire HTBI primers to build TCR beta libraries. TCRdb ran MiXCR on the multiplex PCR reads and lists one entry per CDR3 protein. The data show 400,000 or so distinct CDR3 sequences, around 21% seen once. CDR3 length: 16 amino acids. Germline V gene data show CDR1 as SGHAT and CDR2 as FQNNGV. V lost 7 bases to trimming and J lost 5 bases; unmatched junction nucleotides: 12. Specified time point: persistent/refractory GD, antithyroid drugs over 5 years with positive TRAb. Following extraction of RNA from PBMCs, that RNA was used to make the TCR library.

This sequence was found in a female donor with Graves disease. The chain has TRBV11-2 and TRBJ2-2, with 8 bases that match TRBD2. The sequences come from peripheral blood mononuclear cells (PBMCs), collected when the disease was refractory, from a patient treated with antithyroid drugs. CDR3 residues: CASTNRGASGTGELFF. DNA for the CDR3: TGTGCCAGCACCAATAGGGGGGCTAGCGGGACCGGGGAGCTGTTTTTT.